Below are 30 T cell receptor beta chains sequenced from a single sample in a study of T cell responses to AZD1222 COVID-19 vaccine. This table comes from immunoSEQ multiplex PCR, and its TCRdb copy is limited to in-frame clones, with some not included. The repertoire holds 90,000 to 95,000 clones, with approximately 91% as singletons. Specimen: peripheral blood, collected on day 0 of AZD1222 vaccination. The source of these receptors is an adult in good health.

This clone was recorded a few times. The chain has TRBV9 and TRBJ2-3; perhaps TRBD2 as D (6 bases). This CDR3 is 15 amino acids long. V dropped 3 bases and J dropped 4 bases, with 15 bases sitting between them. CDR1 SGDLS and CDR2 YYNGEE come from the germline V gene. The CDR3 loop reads CASSAGGNSPDTQYF. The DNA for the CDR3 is TGTGCCAGCAGCGCTGGAGGGAATTCCCCAGATACGCAGTATTTT.

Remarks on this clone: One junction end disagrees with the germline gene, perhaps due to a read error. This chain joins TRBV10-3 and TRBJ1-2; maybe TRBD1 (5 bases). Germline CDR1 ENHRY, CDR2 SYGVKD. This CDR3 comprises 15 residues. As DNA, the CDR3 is TGTGCCATCAGCGAGTCGGGAGGGGCCGCCTATGGCTACACCTTC. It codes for CAISESGGAAYGYTF.

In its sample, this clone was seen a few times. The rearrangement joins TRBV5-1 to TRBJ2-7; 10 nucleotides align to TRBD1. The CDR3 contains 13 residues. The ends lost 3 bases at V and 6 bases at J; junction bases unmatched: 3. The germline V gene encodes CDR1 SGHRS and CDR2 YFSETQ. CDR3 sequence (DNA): TGCGCCAGCAGCTCCGGGACAGGGGTCGAGCAGTACTTC. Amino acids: CASSSGTGVEQYF.

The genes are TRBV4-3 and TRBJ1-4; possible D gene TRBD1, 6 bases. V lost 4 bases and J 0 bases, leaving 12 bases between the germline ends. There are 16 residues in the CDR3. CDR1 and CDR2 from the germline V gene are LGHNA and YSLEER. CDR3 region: CASSRTARSTNEKLFF. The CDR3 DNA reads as TGCGCCAGCAGCCGGACAGCCCGTTCAACTAATGAAAAACTGTTTTTT.

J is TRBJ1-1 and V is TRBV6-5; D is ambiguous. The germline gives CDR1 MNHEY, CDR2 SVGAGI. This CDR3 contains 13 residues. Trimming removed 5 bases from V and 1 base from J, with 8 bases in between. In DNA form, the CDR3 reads TGTGCCAGCAGTCTGTGGGCGAACACTGAAGCTTTCTTT. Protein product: CASSLWANTEAFF.

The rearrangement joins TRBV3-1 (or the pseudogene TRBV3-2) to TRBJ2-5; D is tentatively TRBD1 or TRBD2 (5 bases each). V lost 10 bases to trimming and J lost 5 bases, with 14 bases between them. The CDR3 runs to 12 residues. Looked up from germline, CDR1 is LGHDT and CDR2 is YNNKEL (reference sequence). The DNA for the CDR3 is TGTGCCACGGGGCCGTCAAGCGAGACCCAGTACTTC. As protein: CATGPSSETQYF.

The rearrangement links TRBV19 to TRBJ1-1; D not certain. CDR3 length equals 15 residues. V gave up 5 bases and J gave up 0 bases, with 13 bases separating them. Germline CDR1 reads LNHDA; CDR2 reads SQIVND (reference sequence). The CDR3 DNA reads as TGTGCCAGTAGTCTCTACACCGTCATGAACACTGAAGCTTTCTTT. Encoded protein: CASSLYTVMNTEAFF. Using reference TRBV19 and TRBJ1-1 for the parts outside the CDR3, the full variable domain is DGGITQSPKYLFRKEGQNVTLSCEQNLNHDAMYWYRQDPGQGLRLIYYSQIVNDFQKGDIAEGYSVSREKKESFPLTVTSAQKNPTAFYLCASSLYTVMNTEAFFGQGTRLTVV.

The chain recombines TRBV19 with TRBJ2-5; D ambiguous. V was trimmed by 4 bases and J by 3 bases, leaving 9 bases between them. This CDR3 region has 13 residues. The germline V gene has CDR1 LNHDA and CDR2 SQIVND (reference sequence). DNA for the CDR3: TGTGCCAGTAGTAGGGCCAGCGAAGAGACCCAGTACTTC. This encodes CASSRASEETQYF.

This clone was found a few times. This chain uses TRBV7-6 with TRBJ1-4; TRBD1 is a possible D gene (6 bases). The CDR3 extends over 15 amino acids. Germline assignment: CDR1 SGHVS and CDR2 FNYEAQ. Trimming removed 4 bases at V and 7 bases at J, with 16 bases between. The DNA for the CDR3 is TGTGCCAGCAGCTCCGAGGGGGGAATAGGTGAAAAACTGTTTTTT. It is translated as CASSSEGGIGEKLFF.

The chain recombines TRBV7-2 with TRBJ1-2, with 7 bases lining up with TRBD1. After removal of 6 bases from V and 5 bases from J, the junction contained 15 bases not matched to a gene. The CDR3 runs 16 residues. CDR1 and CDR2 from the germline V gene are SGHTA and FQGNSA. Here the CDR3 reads CASSQDRISGGYGYTF. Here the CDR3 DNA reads TGTGCCAGCAGTCAGGACAGAATTTCAGGGGGATATGGCTACACCTTC. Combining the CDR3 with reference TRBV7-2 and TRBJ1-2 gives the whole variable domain GAGVSQSPSNKVTEKGKDVELRCDPISGHTALYWYRQSLGQGLEFLIYFQGNSAPDKSGLPSDRFSAERTGGSVSTLTIQRTQQEDSAVYLCASSQDRISGGYGYTFGSGTRLTVV.

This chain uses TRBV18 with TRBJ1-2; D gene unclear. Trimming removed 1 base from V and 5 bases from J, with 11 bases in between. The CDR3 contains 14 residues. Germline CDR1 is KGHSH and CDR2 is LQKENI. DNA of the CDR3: TGTGCCAGCTCACCACGCGACGGTGAATATGGCTACACCTTC. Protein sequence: CASSPRDGEYGYTF.

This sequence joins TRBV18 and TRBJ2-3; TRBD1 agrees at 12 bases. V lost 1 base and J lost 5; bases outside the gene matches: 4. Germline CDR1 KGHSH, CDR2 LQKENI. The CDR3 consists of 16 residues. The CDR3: CASSPRGQGAGDTQYF. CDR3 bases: TGTGCCAGCTCACCACGGGGACAGGGGGCAGGAGATACGCAGTATTTT.

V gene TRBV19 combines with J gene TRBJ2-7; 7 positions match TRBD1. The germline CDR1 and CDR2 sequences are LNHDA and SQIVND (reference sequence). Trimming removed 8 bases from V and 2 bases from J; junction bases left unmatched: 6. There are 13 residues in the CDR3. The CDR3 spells CASSDTGAYEQYF. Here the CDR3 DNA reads TGTGCCAGTTCAGACACAGGGGCCTACGAGCAGTACTTC.

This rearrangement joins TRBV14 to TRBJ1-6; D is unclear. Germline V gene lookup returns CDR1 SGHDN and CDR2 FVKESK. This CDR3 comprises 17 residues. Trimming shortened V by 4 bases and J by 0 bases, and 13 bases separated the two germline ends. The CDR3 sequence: CASSPPGLSSYNSPLHF. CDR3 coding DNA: TGTGCCAGCAGCCCTCCGGGCTTGAGCTCCTATAATTCACCCCTCCACTTT.

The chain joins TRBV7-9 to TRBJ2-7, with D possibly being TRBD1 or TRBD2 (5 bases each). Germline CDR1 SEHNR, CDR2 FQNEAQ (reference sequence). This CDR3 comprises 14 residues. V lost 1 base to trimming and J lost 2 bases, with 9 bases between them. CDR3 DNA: TGTGCCAGCAGCTTAGTGGGACGGACCTACGAGCAGTACTTC. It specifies CASSLVGRTYEQYF.

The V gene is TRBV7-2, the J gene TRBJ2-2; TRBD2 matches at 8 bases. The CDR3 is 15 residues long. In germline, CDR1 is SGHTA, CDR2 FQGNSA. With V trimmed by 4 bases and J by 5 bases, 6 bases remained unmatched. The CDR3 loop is CASSSRGGLTGELFF. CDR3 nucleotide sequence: TGTGCCAGCAGCTCCCGGGGGGGCTTAACCGGGGAGCTGTTTTTT.

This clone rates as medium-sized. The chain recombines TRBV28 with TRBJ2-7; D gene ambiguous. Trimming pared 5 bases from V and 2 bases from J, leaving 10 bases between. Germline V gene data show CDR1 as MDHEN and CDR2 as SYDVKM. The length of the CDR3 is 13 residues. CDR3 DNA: TGTGCCAGCAGTCCCCCGACAACCTACGAGCAGTACTTC. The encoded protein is CASSPPTTYEQYF.

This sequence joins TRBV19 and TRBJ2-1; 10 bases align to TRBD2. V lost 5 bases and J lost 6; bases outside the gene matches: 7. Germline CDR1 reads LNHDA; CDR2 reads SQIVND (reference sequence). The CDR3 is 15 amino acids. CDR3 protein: CASSSLSGRANEQFF. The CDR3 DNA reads TGTGCCAGTAGTTCCCTCAGCGGGAGGGCCAATGAGCAGTTCTTC. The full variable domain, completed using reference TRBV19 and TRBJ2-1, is DGGITQSPKYLFRKEGQNVTLSCEQNLNHDAMYWYRQDPGQGLRLIYYSQIVNDFQKGDIAEGYSVSREKKESFPLTVTSAQKNPTAFYLCASSSLSGRANEQFFGPGTRLTVL.

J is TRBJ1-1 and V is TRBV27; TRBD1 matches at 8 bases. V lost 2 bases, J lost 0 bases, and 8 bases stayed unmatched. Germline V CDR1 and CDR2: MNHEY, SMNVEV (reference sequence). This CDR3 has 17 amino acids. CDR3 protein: CASSLGAGGRMNTEAFF. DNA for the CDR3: TGTGCCAGCAGTTTAGGGGCAGGGGGCCGGATGAACACTGAAGCTTTCTTT.

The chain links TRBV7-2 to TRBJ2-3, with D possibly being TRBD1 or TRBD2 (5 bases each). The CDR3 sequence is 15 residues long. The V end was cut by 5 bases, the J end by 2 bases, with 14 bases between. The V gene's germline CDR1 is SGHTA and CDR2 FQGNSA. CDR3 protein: CASSPRDGDTDTQYF. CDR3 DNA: TGTGCCAGCAGCCCCCGGGACGGTGACACAGATACGCAGTATTTT.

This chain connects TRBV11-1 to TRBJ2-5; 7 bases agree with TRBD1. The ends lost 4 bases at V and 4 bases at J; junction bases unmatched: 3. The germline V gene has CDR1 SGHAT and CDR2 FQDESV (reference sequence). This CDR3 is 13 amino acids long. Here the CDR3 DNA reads TGTGCCAGCAGCTCGGGACAGCGAGAGACCCAGTACTTC. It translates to CASSSGQRETQYF.

The CDR3 protein is CASSLVAGGLYNEQFF. The CDR3 DNA follows: TGCGCCAGCAGCTTGGTTGCGGGGGGTCTCTACAATGAGCAGTTCTTC. This sequence joins TRBV5-1 and TRBJ2-1; 8 positions match TRBD2. From germline, CDR1 is SGHRS and CDR2 YFSETQ. This CDR3 is built from 16 residues. J lost 3 bases, V lost 0 bases, and 5 bases had no gene match.

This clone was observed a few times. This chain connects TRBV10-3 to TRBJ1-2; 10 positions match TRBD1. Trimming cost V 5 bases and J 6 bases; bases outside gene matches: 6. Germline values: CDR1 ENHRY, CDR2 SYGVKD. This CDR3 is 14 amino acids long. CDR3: CAISSRGQGDGYTF. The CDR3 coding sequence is TGTGCCATCAGTTCACGAGGACAGGGGGATGGCTACACCTTC.

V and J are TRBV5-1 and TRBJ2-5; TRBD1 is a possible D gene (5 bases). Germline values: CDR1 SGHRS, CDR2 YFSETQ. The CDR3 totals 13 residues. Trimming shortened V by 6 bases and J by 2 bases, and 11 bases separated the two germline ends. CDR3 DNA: TGCGCCAGCAAGGACACGACGCAAGAGACCCAGTACTTC. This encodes CASKDTTQETQYF.

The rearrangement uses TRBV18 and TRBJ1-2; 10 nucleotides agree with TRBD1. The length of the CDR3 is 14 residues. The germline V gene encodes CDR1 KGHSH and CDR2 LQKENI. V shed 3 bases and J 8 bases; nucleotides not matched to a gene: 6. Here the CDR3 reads CASSPGTGADGYTF. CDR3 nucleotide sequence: TGTGCCAGCTCACCCGGGACAGGGGCGGACGGCTACACCTTC.

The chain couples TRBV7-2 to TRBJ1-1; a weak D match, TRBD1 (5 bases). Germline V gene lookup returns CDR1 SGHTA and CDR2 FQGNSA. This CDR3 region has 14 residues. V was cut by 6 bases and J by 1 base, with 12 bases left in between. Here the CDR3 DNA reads TGTGCCAGCAGAGCCGGGACGGCGAACACTGAAGCTTTCTTT. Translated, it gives CASRAGTANTEAFF. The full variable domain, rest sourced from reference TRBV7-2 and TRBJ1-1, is GAGVSQSPSNKVTEKGKDVELRCDPISGHTALYWYRQSLGQGLEFLIYFQGNSAPDKSGLPSDRFSAERTGGSVSTLTIQRTQQEDSAVYLCASRAGTANTEAFFGQGTRLTVV.

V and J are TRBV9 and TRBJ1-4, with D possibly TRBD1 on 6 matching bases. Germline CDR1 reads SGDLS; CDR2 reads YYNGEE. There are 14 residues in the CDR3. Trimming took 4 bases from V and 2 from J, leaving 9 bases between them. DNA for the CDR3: TGTGCCAGCAGCCTAACAGGGACTAATGAAAAACTGTTTTTT. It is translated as CASSLTGTNEKLFF.

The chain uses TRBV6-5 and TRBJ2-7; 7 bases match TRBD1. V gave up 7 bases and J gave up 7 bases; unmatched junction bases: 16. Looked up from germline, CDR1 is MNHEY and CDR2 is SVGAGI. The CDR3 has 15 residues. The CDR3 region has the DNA TGTGCCAGCACCTTAGGACAGGCCTCTTACGCTGAGCAGTACTTC. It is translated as CASTLGQASYAEQYF.

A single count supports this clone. CDR3 nucleotides: TGTGCCAGCAGTTTCGGAGGGTCCGACGAGCAGTACTTC. Translating it yields CASSFGGSDEQYF. This chain joins TRBV12-3 or TRBV12-4 and TRBJ2-7, with D possibly TRBD2 on 6 matching bases. CDR3 length equals 13 residues. Trimming pared 3 bases from V and 5 bases from J, leaving 11 bases between.

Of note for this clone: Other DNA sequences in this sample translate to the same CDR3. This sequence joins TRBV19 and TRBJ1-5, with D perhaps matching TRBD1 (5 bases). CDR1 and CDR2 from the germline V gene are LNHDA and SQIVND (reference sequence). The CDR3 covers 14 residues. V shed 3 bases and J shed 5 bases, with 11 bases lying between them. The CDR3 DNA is TGTGCCAGTAGTATCCGGGGGGGGGATCAGCCCCAGCATTTT. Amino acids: CASSIRGGDQPQHF.